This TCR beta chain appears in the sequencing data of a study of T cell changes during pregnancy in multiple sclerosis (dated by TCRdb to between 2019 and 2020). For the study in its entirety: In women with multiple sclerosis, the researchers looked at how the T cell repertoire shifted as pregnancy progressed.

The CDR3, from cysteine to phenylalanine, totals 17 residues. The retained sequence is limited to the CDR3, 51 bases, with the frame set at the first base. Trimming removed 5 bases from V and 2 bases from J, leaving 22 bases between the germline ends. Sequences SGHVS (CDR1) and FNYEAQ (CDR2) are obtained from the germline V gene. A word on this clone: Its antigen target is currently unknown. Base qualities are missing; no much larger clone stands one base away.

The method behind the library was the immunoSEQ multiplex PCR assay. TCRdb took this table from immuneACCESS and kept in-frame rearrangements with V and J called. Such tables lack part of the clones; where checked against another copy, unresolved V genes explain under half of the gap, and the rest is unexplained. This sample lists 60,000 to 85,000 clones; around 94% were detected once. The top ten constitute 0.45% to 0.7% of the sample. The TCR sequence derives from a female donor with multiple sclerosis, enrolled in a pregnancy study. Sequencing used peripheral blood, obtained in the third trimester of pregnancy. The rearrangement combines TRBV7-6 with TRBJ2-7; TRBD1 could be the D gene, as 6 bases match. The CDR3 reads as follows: CASSPDIRDTRTYEQYF. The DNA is TGTGCCAGCAGCCCAGATATCCGGGACACAAGGACCTACGAGCAGTACTTC.